This T cell receptor (beta chain) was retrieved from a study of cytomegalovirus exposure and HLA in healthy donors. The repertoire was sequenced with immunoSEQ multiplex PCR; TCRdb's copy has only in-frame clones and lacks some. The repertoire holds around 150,000 clones, with more than 70% as singletons. Germline V gene lookup returns CDR1 LNHDA and CDR2 SQIVND (reference sequence). V shed 3 bases, J shed 7 bases, and the junction held 8 bases outside the gene matches. The CDR3 is made up of 15 amino acids. This clone was counted only a few times. The TCR comes from a young man in good health and CMV-seronegative. The chain is built from TRBV19 and TRBJ2-1, with TRBD2 matching over 8 bases. The sample taken for sequencing was PBMCs. This CDR3 reads CASSIARLATNEQFF. In nucleotides, the CDR3 is TGTGCCAGTAGTATTGCGAGACTAGCGACTAATGAGCAGTTCTTC.